This T cell receptor beta chain is from a study of read filtering for tumor transcriptome and immune sequencing. Molecular barcoded adaptors covering alpha/delta and beta/gamma chains were used on approximately 400 ng RNA. TCRdb itself ran the reads through MiXCR, one entry per CDR3 protein. This table has more than 100,000 distinct CDR3 sequences, approximately 13% appearing once. Between the trimmed V and J ends, which lost 7 bases and 7 bases, there was a span of 14 bases. The CDR3 sequence is 13 residues long. Germline V gives CDR1 MNHEY, CDR2 SVGAGI. This clonotype appeared many times. The clonotype originates from a donor aged 40 or over with multiple myeloma. Specimen: a population of CD138-negative cells sorted from bone marrow. V gene TRBV6-5 combines with J gene TRBJ1-5; no clear D gene. In DNA form, the CDR3 reads TGTGCCAGCATGTCCAGGTTGGGCCAGCCCCAGCATTTT. It codes for CASMSRLGQPQHF.